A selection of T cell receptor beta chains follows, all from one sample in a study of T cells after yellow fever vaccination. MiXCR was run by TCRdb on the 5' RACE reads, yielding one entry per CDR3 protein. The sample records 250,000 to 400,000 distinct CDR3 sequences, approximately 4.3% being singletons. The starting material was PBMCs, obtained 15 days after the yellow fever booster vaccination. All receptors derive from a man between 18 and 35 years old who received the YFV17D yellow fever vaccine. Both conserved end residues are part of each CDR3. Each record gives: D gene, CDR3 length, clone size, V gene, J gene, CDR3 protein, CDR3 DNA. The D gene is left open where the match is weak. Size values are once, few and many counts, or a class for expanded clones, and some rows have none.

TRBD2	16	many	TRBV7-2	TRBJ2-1	CASRSTSGSSYNEQFF	TGTGCCAGCAGATCGACTAGCGGGAGCTCCTACAATGAGCAGTTCTTC
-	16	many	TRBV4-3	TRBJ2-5	CASSQELSNPMETQYF	TGCGCCAGCAGCCAAGAGCTCAGCAACCCCATGGAGACCCAGTACTTC
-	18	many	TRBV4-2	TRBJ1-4	CASSQDPAAFQVDEKLFF	TGTGCCAGCAGCCAAGATCCAGCCGCATTCCAGGTGGACGAAAAACTGTTTTTT
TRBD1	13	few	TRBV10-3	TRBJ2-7	CAIRNRGLYEQYF	TGTGCCATCAGAAACAGGGGGCTCTACGAGCAGTACTTC
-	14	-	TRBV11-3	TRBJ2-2	CASSLIPGTGELFF	TGTGCCAGCAGCTTAATTCCGGGAACCGGGGAGCTGTTTTTT
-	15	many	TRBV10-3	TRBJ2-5	CAIRKQGGGGETQYF	TGTGCCATCAGGAAACAGGGAGGAGGAGGAGAGACCCAGTACTTC
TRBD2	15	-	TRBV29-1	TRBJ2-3	CSVGGLAGHTDTQYF	TGCAGCGTTGGGGGACTAGCGGGTCACACAGATACGCAGTATTTT
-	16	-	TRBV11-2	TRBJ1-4	CASSLGGLTGGEKLFF	TGTGCCAGCAGCTTAGGTGGTCTAACTGGCGGTGAAAAACTGTTTTTT
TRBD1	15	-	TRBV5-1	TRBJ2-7	CASSFTDRADYEQYF	TGCGCCAGCAGCTTTACCGACAGGGCAGACTACGAGCAGTACTTC
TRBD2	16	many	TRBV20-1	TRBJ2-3	CSARAGLAGSTDTQYF	TGCAGTGCTAGAGCCGGGCTAGCGGGGAGCACAGATACGCAGTATTTT
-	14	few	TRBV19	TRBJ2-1	CASMKESSYNEQFF	TGTGCCAGTATGAAGGAGAGCTCCTACAATGAGCAGTTCTTC
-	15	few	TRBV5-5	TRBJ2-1	CASSLGAEIYNEQFF	TGTGCCAGCAGCTTGGGAGCGGAGATCTACAATGAGCAGTTCTTC
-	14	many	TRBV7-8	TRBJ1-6	CASSIPGSDSPLHF	TGTGCCAGCAGTATTCCGGGATCTGATTCACCCCTCCACTTT
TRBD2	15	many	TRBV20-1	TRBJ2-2	CSATIGTSDTGELFF	TGCAGTGCTACCATCGGGACTAGCGACACCGGGGAGCTGTTTTTT
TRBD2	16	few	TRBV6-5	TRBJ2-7	CASSPPSAGGPYEQYF	TGTGCCAGCAGTCCCCCCTCAGCGGGGGGGCCCTACGAGCAGTACTTC
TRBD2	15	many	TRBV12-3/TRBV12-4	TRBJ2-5	CATQRGTSDEETQYF	TGTGCCACCCAGCGGGGCACATCTGACGAAGAGACCCAGTACTTC
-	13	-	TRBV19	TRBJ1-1	CASEGVPRPEAFF	TGTGCCAGTGAAGGGGTCCCGAGGCCTGAAGCTTTCTTT
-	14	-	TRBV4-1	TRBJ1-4	CASSQGPPGEKLFF	TGCGCCAGCAGCCAAGGTCCTCCGGGCGAAAAACTGTTTTTT
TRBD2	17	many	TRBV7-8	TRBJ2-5	CASSLPGLAVPGETQYF	TGTGCCAGCAGCTTACCCGGACTAGCGGTTCCAGGGGAGACCCAGTACTTC
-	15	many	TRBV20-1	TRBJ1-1	CSANKRRVMNTEAFF	TGCAGTGCGAACAAGAGAAGGGTTATGAACACTGAAGCTTTCTTT
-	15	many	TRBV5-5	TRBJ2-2	CASSELLGPTGELFF	TGTGCCAGCAGCGAATTACTAGGGCCCACCGGGGAGCTGTTTTTT
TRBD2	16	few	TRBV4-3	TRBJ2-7	CASSQQGTSGSLEQYF	TGCGCCAGCAGCCAGCAAGGGACTAGCGGGAGCCTGGAGCAGTACTTC
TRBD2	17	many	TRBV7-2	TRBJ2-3	CASSPGTSGGAADTQYF	TGTGCCAGCAGCCCCGGGACTAGCGGGGGGGCAGCAGATACGCAGTATTTT
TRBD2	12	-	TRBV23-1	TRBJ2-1	CASRSSWGGAFF	TGCGCCAGCAGGTCTTCTTGGGGGGGAGCGTTCTTC
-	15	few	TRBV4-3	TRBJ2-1	CASSHGISSYNEQFF	TGCGCCAGCAGCCACGGAATAAGCTCCTACAATGAGCAGTTCTTC
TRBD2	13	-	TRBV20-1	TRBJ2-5	CSAPVAGVETQYF	TGCAGTGCTCCCGTAGCGGGGGTGGAGACCCAGTACTTC
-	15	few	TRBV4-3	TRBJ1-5	CASSQNLGLDQPQHF	TGCGCCAGCAGCCAAAACTTGGGGCTTGATCAGCCCCAGCATTTT
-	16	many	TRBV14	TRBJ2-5	CASSQGAGTGEETQYF	TGTGCCAGCAGCCAAGGGGCCGGGACCGGTGAAGAGACCCAGTACTTC
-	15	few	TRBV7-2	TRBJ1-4	CASSTSGQFNEKLFF	TGTGCCAGCAGCACCTCCGGCCAATTTAATGAAAAACTGTTTTTT
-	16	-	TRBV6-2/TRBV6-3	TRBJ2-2	CASSSKPDIEGGELFF	TGTGCCAGCAGTTCGAAACCAGACATAGAAGGCGGGGAGCTGTTTTTT
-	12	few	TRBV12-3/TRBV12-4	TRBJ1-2	CASSLGPGSYTF	TGTGCCAGCAGTTTAGGCCCCGGATCCTACACCTTC
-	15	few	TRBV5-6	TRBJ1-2	CASSLAGLANYGYTF	TGTGCCAGCAGCTTGGCCGGCCTCGCAAACTATGGCTACACCTTC
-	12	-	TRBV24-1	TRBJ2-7	CATSRTDYEQYF	TGTGCCACCAGTCGGACAGATTACGAGCAGTACTTC
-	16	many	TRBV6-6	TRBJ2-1	CASSNPTRWNYNEQFF	TGTGCCAGCAGTAACCCTACCCGCTGGAATTACAATGAGCAGTTCTTC
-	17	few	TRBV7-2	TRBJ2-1	CASSLGSGTSSYNEQFF	TGTGCCAGCAGCTTAGGGAGCGGCACAAGCTCCTACAATGAGCAGTTCTTC
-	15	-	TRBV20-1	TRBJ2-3	CSARDPAGGKDTQYF	TGCAGTGCTAGAGATCCGGCAGGGGGGAAGGATACGCAGTATTTT
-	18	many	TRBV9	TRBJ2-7	CASSAQGTGAAHSYEQYF	TGTGCCAGCAGCGCACAGGGGACGGGGGCTGCCCACTCCTACGAGCAGTACTTC
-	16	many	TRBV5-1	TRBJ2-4	CASSLEMDLAKNIQYF	TGCGCCAGCAGCTTGGAGATGGATCTAGCCAAAAACATTCAGTACTTC
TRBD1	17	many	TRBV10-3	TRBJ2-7	CAISESMGQGIPYEQYF	TGTGCCATCAGTGAGTCGATGGGACAGGGAATCCCCTACGAGCAGTACTTC
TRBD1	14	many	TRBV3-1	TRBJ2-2	CASSQVQGSGELFF	TGTGCCAGCAGCCAAGTACAGGGGTCCGGGGAGCTGTTTTTT
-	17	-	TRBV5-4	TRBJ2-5	CASSRGAGGKFGETQYF	TGTGCCAGCAGCCGCGGGGCGGGCGGGAAATTTGGTGAGACCCAGTACTTC
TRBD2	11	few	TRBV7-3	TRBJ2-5	CASSAGGAQYF	TGTGCCAGCAGCGCTGGGGGGGCCCAGTACTTC
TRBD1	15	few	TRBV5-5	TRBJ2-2	CASSDDRANTGELFF	TGTGCCAGCAGCGACGACAGGGCGAACACCGGGGAGCTGTTTTTT
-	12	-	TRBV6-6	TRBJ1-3	CASISSGNTIYF	TGTGCCAGCATCAGCTCTGGAAACACCATATATTTT
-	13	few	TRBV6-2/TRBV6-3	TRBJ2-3	CASSNDFTDTQYF	TGTGCCAGCAGCAATGACTTCACAGATACGCAGTATTTT